Detailed here is one T cell receptor beta chain. Its target is unknown. Profiling relied on immunoSEQ multiplex PCR, and the TCRdb table lists in-frame clones only, not all of them. The sample contains around 9,000 clones, approximately 80% of which appear only once. The CDR3 is 15 residues long. From germline, CDR1 is SNHLY and CDR2 FYNNEI. The V end was cut by 7 bases, the J end by 5 bases, with 19 bases between. This specimen belongs to a study of tumor-infiltrating lymphocytes in localized non-small cell lung cancer. Overall study: Each patient gave resected tumor and non-adjacent uninvolved lung tissue.

Study results and caveats: Different pieces of the same tissue were used for each assay. TCR sequencing covered a subset of patients with enough tissue. IM1 and IM2 tumors showed no difference in T-cell fraction.

The chain links TRBV2 to TRBJ2-3, with D perhaps TRBD1 or TRBD2 (7 bases each). Sequencing was done on a sample of uninvolved lung tissue not adjacent to the tumor. The clonotype originates from a human donor with non-small cell lung cancer. CDR3 in amino acids: CASTSRGGAGDTQYF. CDR3 nucleotides: TGTGCCAGCACCTCCAGGGGGGGGGCCGGAGATACGCAGTATTTT.